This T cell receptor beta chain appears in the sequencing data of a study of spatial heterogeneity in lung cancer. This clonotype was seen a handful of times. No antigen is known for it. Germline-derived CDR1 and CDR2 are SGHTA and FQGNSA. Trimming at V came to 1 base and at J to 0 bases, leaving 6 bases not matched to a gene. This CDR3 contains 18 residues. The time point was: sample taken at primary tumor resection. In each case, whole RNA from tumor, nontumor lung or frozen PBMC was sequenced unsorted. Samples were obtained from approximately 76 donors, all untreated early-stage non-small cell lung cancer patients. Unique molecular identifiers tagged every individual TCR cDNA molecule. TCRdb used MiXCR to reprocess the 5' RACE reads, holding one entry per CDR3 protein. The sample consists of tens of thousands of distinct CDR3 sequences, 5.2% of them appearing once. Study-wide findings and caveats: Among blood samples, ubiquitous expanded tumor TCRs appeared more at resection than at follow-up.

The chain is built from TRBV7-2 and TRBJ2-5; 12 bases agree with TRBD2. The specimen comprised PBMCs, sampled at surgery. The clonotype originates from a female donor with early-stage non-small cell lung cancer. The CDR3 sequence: CASSLVSLAGGNQETQYF. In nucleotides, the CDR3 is TGTGCCAGCAGCTTAGTGTCCCTAGCGGGAGGGAACCAAGAGACCCAGTACTTC.